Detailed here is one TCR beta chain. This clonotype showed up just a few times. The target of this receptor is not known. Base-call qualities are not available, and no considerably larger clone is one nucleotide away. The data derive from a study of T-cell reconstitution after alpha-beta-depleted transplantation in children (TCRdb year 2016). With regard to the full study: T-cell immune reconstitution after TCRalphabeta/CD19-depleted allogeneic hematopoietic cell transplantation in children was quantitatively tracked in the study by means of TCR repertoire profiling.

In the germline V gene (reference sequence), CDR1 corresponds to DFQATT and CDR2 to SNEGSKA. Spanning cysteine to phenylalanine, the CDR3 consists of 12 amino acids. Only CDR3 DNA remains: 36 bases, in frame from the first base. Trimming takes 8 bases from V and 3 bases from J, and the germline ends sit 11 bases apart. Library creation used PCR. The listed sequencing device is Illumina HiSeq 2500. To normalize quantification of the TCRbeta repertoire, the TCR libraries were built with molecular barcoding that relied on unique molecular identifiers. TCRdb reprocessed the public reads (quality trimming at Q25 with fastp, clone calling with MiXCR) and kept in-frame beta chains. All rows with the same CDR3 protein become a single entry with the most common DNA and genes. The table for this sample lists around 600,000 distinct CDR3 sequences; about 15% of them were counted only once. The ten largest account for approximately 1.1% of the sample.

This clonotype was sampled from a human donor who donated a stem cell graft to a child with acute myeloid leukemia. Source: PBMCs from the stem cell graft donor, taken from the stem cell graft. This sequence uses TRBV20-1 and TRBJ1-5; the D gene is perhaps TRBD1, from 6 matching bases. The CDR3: CSTTGNNQPQHF. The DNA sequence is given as TGCAGTACCACAGGGAACAATCAGCCCCAGCATTTT.